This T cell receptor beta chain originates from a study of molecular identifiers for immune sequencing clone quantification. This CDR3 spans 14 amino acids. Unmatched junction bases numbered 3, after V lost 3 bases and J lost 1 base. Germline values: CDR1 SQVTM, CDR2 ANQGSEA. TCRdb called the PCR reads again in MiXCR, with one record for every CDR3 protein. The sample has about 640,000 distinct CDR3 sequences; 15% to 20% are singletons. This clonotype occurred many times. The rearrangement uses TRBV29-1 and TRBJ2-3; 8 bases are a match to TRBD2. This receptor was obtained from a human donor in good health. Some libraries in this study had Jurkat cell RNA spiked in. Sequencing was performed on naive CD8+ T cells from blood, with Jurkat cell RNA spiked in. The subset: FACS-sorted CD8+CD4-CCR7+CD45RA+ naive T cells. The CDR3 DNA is TGCAGCGTTGATACGCGGGGGGGCACAGATACGCAGTATTTT. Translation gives CSVDTRGGTDTQYF.